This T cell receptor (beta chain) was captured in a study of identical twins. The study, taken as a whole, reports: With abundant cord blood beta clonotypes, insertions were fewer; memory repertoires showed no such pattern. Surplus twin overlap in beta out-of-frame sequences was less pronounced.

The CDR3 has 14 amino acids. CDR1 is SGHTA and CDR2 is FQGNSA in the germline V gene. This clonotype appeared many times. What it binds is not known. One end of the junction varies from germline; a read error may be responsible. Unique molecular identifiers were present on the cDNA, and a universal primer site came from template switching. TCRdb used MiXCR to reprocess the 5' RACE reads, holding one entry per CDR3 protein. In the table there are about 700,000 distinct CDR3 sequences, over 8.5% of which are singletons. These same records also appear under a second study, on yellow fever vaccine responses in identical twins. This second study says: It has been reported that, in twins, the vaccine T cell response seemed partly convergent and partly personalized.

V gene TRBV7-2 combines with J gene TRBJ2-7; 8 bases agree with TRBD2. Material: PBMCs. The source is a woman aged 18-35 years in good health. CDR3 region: CASSIAGTSYEQYF. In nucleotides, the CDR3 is TGTGCCAGCAGCATAGCCGGGACTAGCTACGAGCAGTACTTC.